The sequence of this T cell receptor (beta chain) was determined in a study of regulatory T cells in long-lasting Graves disease. Time point described: persistent/refractory GD, antithyroid drugs over 5 years with positive TRAb. TCR sequences were obtained from RNA taken from PBMCs. The CDR3 sequence is 16 residues long. Trimming removed 3 bases from V and 8 bases from J; junction bases left unmatched: 10. The germline gives CDR1 LGHDT, CDR2 YNNKEL (reference sequence). The table lists this clonotype with a few counts. Assembly of TCR beta libraries relied on iRepertoire HTBI primers together with Arm-PCR of CDR3 regions. TCRdb re-derived calls from the multiplex PCR reads in MiXCR, one entry per CDR3 protein. The sample lists more than 650,000 distinct CDR3 sequences; about 30% were seen once.

V and J are TRBV3-1 and TRBJ1-4; TRBD1 aligns across 9 bases. The TCR sequence derives from a female donor with Graves disease. Sequenced here: peripheral blood mononuclear cells (PBMCs), sampled when the disease was refractory, from a patient treated with antithyroid drugs. CDR3 nucleotide sequence: TGTGCCAGCAGCCACGGGAACAGGGGGCTGAGGGAAAAACTGTTTTTT. Its protein is CASSHGNRGLREKLFF.